These T cell receptor beta chains were read from a single sample in a study of siplizumab effects on memory and regulatory T cells. Assay: immunoSEQ multiplex PCR; the TCRdb copy retains only in-frame clones and omits some. The table lists fewer than 120,000 clones, roughly 92% of them singletons. Specimen: CD4+ T cells sorted from blood. These receptors were collected from a human donor in good health. The CDR3 runs from the conserved cysteine through the conserved F or W. D genes are given only for firm matches. Clone size is not always given. Where it is, it says once, few, many or a class for expanded clones.

j_gene: TRBJ2-7; len: 22; d_gene: .; abundance: .; v_gene: TRBV4-1; CDR3aa: CASSHQRLRDRSGGTDPYEQYF; CDR3nt: TGCGCCAGCAGCCATCAACGGCTCCGGGACAGATCTGGAGGGACAGATCCCTACGAGCAGTACTTC
j_gene: TRBJ1-2; len: 16; d_gene: TRBD1; abundance: .; v_gene: TRBV30; CDR3aa: CAWSVQAGQVNYGYTF; CDR3nt: TGTGCCTGGAGTGTACAAGCGGGACAGGTGAACTATGGCTACACCTTC
j_gene: TRBJ1-1; len: 15; d_gene: .; abundance: .; v_gene: TRBV6-5; CDR3aa: CASSFGQSRLTEAFF; CDR3nt: TGTGCCAGCAGTTTCGGACAGAGCAGGCTCACTGAAGCTTTCTTT
j_gene: TRBJ2-3; len: 14; d_gene: TRBD2; abundance: .; v_gene: TRBV6-6; CDR3aa: CASSYTSGWDTQYF; CDR3nt: TGTGCCAGCAGTTACACTAGCGGATGGGATACGCAGTATTTT
j_gene: TRBJ1-5; len: 15; d_gene: .; abundance: .; v_gene: TRBV2; CDR3aa: CASSDQGLSNQPQHF; CDR3nt: TGTGCCAGCAGTGACCAGGGCCTGAGCAATCAGCCCCAGCATTTT
j_gene: TRBJ1-1; len: 18; d_gene: .; abundance: .; v_gene: TRBV5-6; CDR3aa: CASSSVMGATRTDTEAFF; CDR3nt: TGTGCCAGCAGCTCTGTGATGGGGGCCACACGGACTGACACTGAAGCTTTCTTT
j_gene: TRBJ2-7; len: 14; d_gene: TRBD1; abundance: once; v_gene: TRBV18; CDR3aa: CASSPDRLTYEQYF; CDR3nt: TGTGCCAGCTCACCGGACAGGTTAACCTACGAGCAGTACTTC
j_gene: TRBJ2-5; len: 15; d_gene: TRBD1; abundance: .; v_gene: TRBV5-1; CDR3aa: CASRGQGAKQETQYF; CDR3nt: TGCGCCAGCAGGGGACAGGGGGCGAAACAAGAGACCCAGTACTTC
j_gene: TRBJ2-5; len: 14; d_gene: TRBD1; abundance: .; v_gene: TRBV5-1; CDR3aa: CASSWGTVQETQYF; CDR3nt: TGCGCCAGCAGCTGGGGGACAGTGCAAGAGACCCAGTACTTC
j_gene: TRBJ2-3; len: 15; d_gene: TRBD2; abundance: .; v_gene: TRBV6-1; CDR3aa: CASSEGAGTLDTQYF; CDR3nt: TGTGCCAGCAGTGAGGGAGCGGGAACATTAGATACGCAGTATTTT
j_gene: TRBJ1-1; len: 17; d_gene: .; abundance: .; v_gene: TRBV25-1; CDR3aa: CASSPGARVYMNTEAFF; CDR3nt: TGTGCCAGCAGTCCCGGGGCCCGGGTTTACATGAACACTGAAGCTTTCTTT
j_gene: TRBJ1-2; len: 15; d_gene: .; abundance: .; v_gene: TRBV5-4; CDR3aa: CASSQTHDTNYGYTF; CDR3nt: TGTGCCAGCAGCCAAACCCACGACACTAACTATGGCTACACCTTC
j_gene: TRBJ2-5; len: 15; d_gene: TRBD2; abundance: .; v_gene: TRBV9; CDR3aa: CASSVGTSGQETQYF; CDR3nt: TGTGCCAGCAGCGTGGGGACTAGCGGGCAAGAGACCCAGTACTTC
j_gene: TRBJ2-1; len: 15; d_gene: .; abundance: .; v_gene: TRBV7-9; CDR3aa: CASTKIGQGIYEQFF; CDR3nt: TGTGCCAGCACCAAGATAGGGCAGGGGATCTATGAGCAGTTCTTC
j_gene: TRBJ1-1; len: 15; d_gene: TRBD1; abundance: once; v_gene: TRBV5-6; CDR3aa: CASTMGDRGHTEAFF; CDR3nt: TGTGCCAGCACCATGGGGGACAGGGGGCACACTGAAGCTTTCTTT
j_gene: TRBJ2-1; len: 15; d_gene: TRBD2; abundance: once; v_gene: TRBV9; CDR3aa: CASSNGLAGYNEQFF; CDR3nt: TGTGCCAGCAGCAATGGACTAGCGGGTTACAATGAGCAGTTCTTC
j_gene: TRBJ1-2; len: 13; d_gene: .; abundance: .; v_gene: TRBV19; CDR3aa: CASSIQGFDGYTF; CDR3nt: TGTGCCAGTAGTATCCAGGGGTTCGATGGCTACACCTTC
j_gene: TRBJ1-1; len: 13; d_gene: .; abundance: .; v_gene: TRBV9; CDR3aa: CASSVLTGSEAFF; CDR3nt: TGTGCCAGCAGCGTGCTGACAGGCTCTGAAGCTTTCTTT
j_gene: TRBJ2-6; len: 14; d_gene: .; abundance: .; v_gene: TRBV19; CDR3aa: CASSGPSGANVLTF; CDR3nt: TGTGCCAGTTCGGGCCCCTCTGGGGCCAACGTCCTGACTTTC
j_gene: TRBJ2-1; len: 16; d_gene: TRBD2; abundance: .; v_gene: TRBV2; CDR3aa: CASSGRLAGGRNEQFF; CDR3nt: TGTGCCAGCAGTGGTAGACTAGCGGGGGGGAGGAATGAGCAGTTCTTC
j_gene: TRBJ2-7; len: 13; d_gene: .; abundance: .; v_gene: TRBV27; CDR3aa: CASSSPPGYEQYF; CDR3nt: TGTGCCAGCAGTTCTCCCCCAGGATACGAGCAGTACTTC
j_gene: TRBJ1-2; len: 16; d_gene: .; abundance: .; v_gene: TRBV6-1; CDR3aa: CASSEEAGRFFYGYTF; CDR3nt: TGTGCCAGCAGTGAAGAGGCAGGACGATTCTTCTATGGCTACACCTTC
j_gene: TRBJ2-3; len: 15; d_gene: .; abundance: few; v_gene: TRBV11-2; CDR3aa: CASSLGAVRTDTQYF; CDR3nt: TGTGCCAGCAGCTTAGGAGCGGTCCGCACAGATACGCAGTATTTT
j_gene: TRBJ1-1; len: 14; d_gene: .; abundance: .; v_gene: TRBV7-9; CDR3aa: CASSVGQMNTEAFF; CDR3nt: TGTGCCAGCAGCGTAGGACAGATGAACACTGAAGCTTTCTTT
j_gene: TRBJ2-7; len: 16; d_gene: .; abundance: .; v_gene: TRBV27; CDR3aa: CASSPTTASAGYEQYF; CDR3nt: TGTGCCAGCAGTCCAACCACAGCCTCGGCCGGGTACGAGCAGTACTTC
j_gene: TRBJ1-5; len: 14; d_gene: .; abundance: .; v_gene: TRBV2; CDR3aa: CASMDGYSNQPQHF; CDR3nt: TGTGCCAGCATGGACGGTTATAGCAATCAGCCCCAGCATTTT
j_gene: TRBJ1-2; len: 11; d_gene: .; abundance: few; v_gene: TRBV2; CDR3aa: CASSDDWGYTF; CDR3nt: TGTGCCAGCAGTGACGACTGGGGCTACACCTTC
j_gene: TRBJ1-1; len: 14; d_gene: .; abundance: .; v_gene: TRBV5-1; CDR3aa: CASSPRTENTEAFF; CDR3nt: TGCGCCAGCAGCCCAAGGACGGAGAACACTGAAGCTTTCTTT
j_gene: TRBJ1-6; len: 15; d_gene: .; abundance: once; v_gene: TRBV2; CDR3aa: CASSEERFYNSPLHF; CDR3nt: TGTGCCAGCAGTGAAGAGCGGTTTTATAATTCACCCCTCCACTTT
j_gene: TRBJ1-2; len: 14; d_gene: .; abundance: once; v_gene: TRBV15; CDR3aa: CATSRVRVDYGYTF; CDR3nt: TGTGCCACCAGCAGGGTCAGGGTCGACTATGGCTACACCTTC
j_gene: TRBJ1-5; len: 13; d_gene: .; abundance: few; v_gene: TRBV5-4; CDR3aa: CASSLDSNQPQHF; CDR3nt: TGTGCCAGCTCGCTTGATAGCAATCAGCCCCAGCATTTT
j_gene: TRBJ2-7; len: 14; d_gene: TRBD1; abundance: .; v_gene: TRBV10-3; CDR3aa: CAISDAGGSYEQYF; CDR3nt: TGTGCCATCAGTGACGCAGGGGGATCCTACGAGCAGTACTTC
j_gene: TRBJ1-2; len: 15; d_gene: TRBD1; abundance: .; v_gene: TRBV7-9; CDR3aa: CASSLGQGLDYGYTF; CDR3nt: TGTGCCAGCAGCCTAGGACAGGGCCTCGACTATGGCTACACCTTC
j_gene: TRBJ2-7; len: 13; d_gene: TRBD2; abundance: .; v_gene: TRBV27; CDR3aa: CASAPGLTYEQYF; CDR3nt: TGTGCCAGTGCCCCGGGACTAACCTACGAGCAGTACTTC
j_gene: TRBJ2-2; len: 15; d_gene: TRBD1; abundance: once; v_gene: TRBV10-3; CDR3aa: CAISESDRGGGELFF; CDR3nt: TGTGCCATCAGTGAGTCTGACAGGGGTGGCGGGGAGCTGTTTTTT
j_gene: TRBJ1-1; len: 14; d_gene: TRBD1; abundance: once; v_gene: TRBV9; CDR3aa: CASSVGDRGTEAFF; CDR3nt: TGTGCCAGCAGCGTAGGGGACAGGGGAACTGAAGCTTTCTTT
j_gene: TRBJ2-1; len: 15; d_gene: TRBD2; abundance: once; v_gene: TRBV5-1; CDR3aa: CASSVGGATYNEQFF; CDR3nt: TGCGCCAGCAGCGTCGGGGGGGCGACGTACAATGAGCAGTTCTTC
j_gene: TRBJ2-7; len: 15; d_gene: TRBD1; abundance: .; v_gene: TRBV28; CDR3aa: CASSFQGTGLYEQYF; CDR3nt: TGTGCCAGCAGTTTCCAAGGGACAGGCCTCTACGAGCAGTACTTC
j_gene: TRBJ2-3; len: 15; d_gene: .; abundance: .; v_gene: TRBV5-1; CDR3aa: CASSLQNPSTDTQYF; CDR3nt: TGCGCCAGCAGCTTGCAGAACCCTAGCACAGATACGCAGTATTTT
j_gene: TRBJ1-2; len: 15; d_gene: .; abundance: .; v_gene: TRBV4-2; CDR3aa: CASSPETVGIDGYTF; CDR3nt: TGTGCCAGCAGCCCCGAGACAGTGGGGATTGATGGCTACACCTTC
j_gene: TRBJ2-1; len: 16; d_gene: TRBD2; abundance: .; v_gene: TRBV7-3; CDR3aa: CASSLNRLAGSNEQFF; CDR3nt: TGTGCCAGCAGCTTAAACAGACTAGCGGGATCTAATGAGCAGTTCTTC
j_gene: TRBJ1-1; len: 18; d_gene: .; abundance: .; v_gene: TRBV7-9; CDR3aa: CASSTYLEGGDGNTEAFF; CDR3nt: TGTGCCAGCAGCACATATTTAGAGGGAGGGGACGGGAACACTGAAGCTTTCTTT
j_gene: TRBJ2-1; len: 16; d_gene: .; abundance: .; v_gene: TRBV18; CDR3aa: CASSLTGTPGANEQFF; CDR3nt: TGTGCCAGCTCACTCACCGGGACCCCGGGGGCCAATGAGCAGTTCTTC
j_gene: TRBJ2-7; len: 14; d_gene: TRBD2; abundance: .; v_gene: TRBV7-2; CDR3aa: CASIGLANSYEQYF; CDR3nt: TGTGCCAGCATCGGACTAGCGAACTCCTACGAGCAGTACTTC
j_gene: TRBJ1-5; len: 13; d_gene: .; abundance: .; v_gene: TRBV19; CDR3aa: CASSVRGNQPQHF; CDR3nt: TGTGCCAGTAGTGTAAGGGGCAATCAGCCCCAGCATTTT
j_gene: TRBJ2-7; len: 18; d_gene: .; abundance: .; v_gene: TRBV27; CDR3aa: CASSSPRARRGLSYEQYF; CDR3nt: TGTGCCAGCAGTTCCCCCCGGGCTCGGCGGGGGCTCTCCTACGAGCAGTACTTC
j_gene: TRBJ2-3; len: 14; d_gene: TRBD2; abundance: .; v_gene: TRBV6-1; CDR3aa: CASSYSGGADTQYF; CDR3nt: TGTGCCAGCAGTTATAGCGGGGGGGCAGATACGCAGTATTTT
j_gene: TRBJ2-3; len: 15; d_gene: .; abundance: .; v_gene: TRBV19; CDR3aa: CASKRGGSRGDTQYF; CDR3nt: TGTGCCAGTAAGCGAGGGGGCTCGCGGGGCGATACGCAGTATTTT
j_gene: TRBJ1-2; len: 13; d_gene: TRBD1; abundance: .; v_gene: TRBV27; CDR3aa: CASSFGAGGGYTF; CDR3nt: TGTGCCAGCAGTTTCGGAGCAGGGGGTGGCTACACCTTC